The 4 T cell receptor beta chains listed next were all sequenced from one sample in a study of cytomegalovirus exposure and HLA in healthy donors. PCR primers comprised 60 Vbeta and 13 Jbeta primers. Assay used: immunoSEQ multiplex PCR; TCRdb lists only in-frame clones, some missing. The sample has roughly 160,000 clones, about three quarters seen once; the top ten hold about 1.6%. The specimen sequenced was PBMCs. The receptors shown here come from a girl between 5 and 17 years old in good health and CMV-seronegative.

This sequence joins TRBV29-1 and TRBJ2-5; TRBD2 is a possible D gene (6 bases). The closer fit of TRBJ2-7 to the DNA end suggests the J call may be wrong. This CDR3 spans 13 amino acids. Germline V gene lookup returns CDR1 SQVTM and CDR2 ANQGSEA. This CDR3 is CSVTGESSYEQYF. The CDR3 bases are TGCAGCGTTACGGGGGAGAGCTCCTACGAGCAGTACTTC.

The CDR3, as DNA: TGTGCCAGCAGCCAATGGACGACAGATGGTGGCTACACCTTC. Translation gives CASSQWTTDGGYTF. This chain joins TRBV5-4 and TRBJ1-2; maybe TRBD1 (5 bases). The CDR3 covers 14 residues. Germline lookup yields CDR1 SGHNT and CDR2 YYREEE (reference sequence). Trimming removed 4 bases from V and 7 bases from J, with 17 bases in between.

The chain combines TRBV9 with TRBJ2-1, with 10 bases matching TRBD2. Germline CDR1 SGDLS, CDR2 YYNGEE. Trimming at V came to 4 bases and at J to 8 bases, leaving 12 bases not matched to a gene. The CDR3 loop spans 16 amino acids. CDR3 sequence (DNA): TGTGCCAGCAGCCCCACATTAGCGGGGGGCCAGGATGAGCAGTTCTTC. This gives the protein CASSPTLAGGQDEQFF.

This chain uses TRBV29-1 with TRBJ1-2; D uncertain. Trimming took 0 bases from V and 4 from J, leaving 12 bases between them. Germline CDR1 reads SQVTM; CDR2 reads ANQGSEA. CDR3 size: 14 residues. CDR3 residues: CSVEDPRAPYGYTF. DNA of the CDR3: TGCAGCGTTGAAGATCCGAGGGCCCCCTATGGCTACACCTTC.